The next 21 T cell receptor beta chains were all read from a single sample in a study of PD-1 blockade in classical Hodgkin lymphoma. The patients all showed relapse after autologous stem cell transplantation, while their brentuximab vedotin exposure varied. Thawed PBMCs underwent magnetic negative selection to yield purified CD4+ T cells. The protocol was immunoSEQ multiplex PCR, while the TCRdb copy is restricted to in-frame clones and leaves out a portion. The sample records approximately 8,200 clones, 80% to 85% being singletons. The starting material was CD4+ T cells from blood, obtained at baseline. Receptors were obtained from a human donor with classical Hodgkin lymphoma.

This clone has just one count. This chain connects TRBV6-1 to TRBJ2-2, with 10 nucleotides matching TRBD1. Trimming cost V 3 bases and J 6 bases; bases outside gene matches: 7. Germline V gene sequence: CDR1 MNHNS, CDR2 SASEGT. CDR3 length: 16 residues. The CDR3 nucleotides read TGTGCCAGCAGTGACCCGACAGGGGGCAGTCCCGGGGAGCTGTTTTTT. Residues: CASSDPTGGSPGELFF.

The chain uses TRBV5-4 and TRBJ2-5; tentatively, D is TRBD1 (6 bases). The CDR3 is 14 residues long. The germline CDR1 and CDR2 sequences are SGHNT and YYREEE (reference sequence). The V gene lost 4 bases and the J gene lost 4 bases, with 14 bases spanning the gap. In DNA, the CDR3 is TGTGCCAGCAGCCTCGACAGGTTTGGAGAGACCCAGTACTTC. Translated, it gives CASSLDRFGETQYF.

J is TRBJ2-1 and V is TRBV27, with TRBD1 matching 8 bases. CDR3 length: 15 amino acids. The germline CDR1 and CDR2 sequences are MNHEY and SMNVEV (reference sequence). Trimming at V came to 6 bases and at J to 7 bases, leaving 11 bases not matched to a gene. Written as DNA, the CDR3 is TGTGCCAGCAGCCCAGGGGGCCGACTGGGAAATGAGCAGTTCTTC. Protein product: CASSPGGRLGNEQFF.

V is TRBV28 and J is TRBJ2-3; the D gene is possibly TRBD2 (6 bases). CDR3 size: 17 residues. CDR1 MDHEN and CDR2 SYDVKM come from the germline V gene. V was shortened by 4 bases and J by 2 bases, with 19 bases between the two germline ends. The CDR3 region is CASSSADARGPTDTQYF. CDR3 DNA sequence: TGTGCCAGCAGTTCCGCGGACGCGCGGGGCCCCACAGATACGCAGTATTTT.

The V gene is TRBV9, the J gene TRBJ2-6, with 8 bases lining up with TRBD1. Losses at the gene ends were 0 bases for V and 4 bases for J; bases not matched to a gene: 6. Germline assignment: CDR1 SGDLS and CDR2 YYNGEE. The length of the CDR3 is 17 residues. The CDR3 loop is CASSVVAGGSGANVLTF. Written as DNA, the CDR3 is TGTGCCAGCAGCGTAGTTGCAGGGGGCTCCGGGGCCAACGTCCTGACTTTC.

This clone was observed a few times. This sequence joins TRBV6-1 and TRBJ1-2; D is perhaps TRBD1 (6 bases). The CDR3 loop spans 15 amino acids. Trimming stripped 3 bases from V and 2 bases from J, with 13 bases between. CDR1 is MNHNS and CDR2 is SASEGT in the germline V gene. In DNA form, the CDR3 reads TGTGCCAGCAGTGACCAGGGGAGAGCCAACTATGGCTACACCTTC. The encoded protein is CASSDQGRANYGYTF.

V is TRBV5-1 and J is TRBJ2-2; D remains ambiguous. Germline CDR1 and CDR2: SGHRS and YFSETQ. V was cut by 0 bases and J by 2 bases, with 5 bases left in between. CDR3 size: 14 residues. The CDR3 DNA follows: TGCGCCAGCAGCTTGGAACCAAACACCGGGGAGCTGTTTTTT. Translation: CASSLEPNTGELFF.

This sequence joins TRBV5-1 and TRBJ2-3; 12 bases are shared with TRBD2. CDR3 length: 16 residues. Germline CDR1 SGHRS, CDR2 YFSETQ. J gave up 4 bases and V 4 bases, and 7 bases lay outside the gene matches. CDR3 sequence: CASSKPTSGSADTQYF. The DNA for the CDR3 is TGCGCCAGCAGCAAGCCGACTAGCGGGAGTGCAGATACGCAGTATTTT.

Written as DNA, the CDR3 is TGTGCCAGCAGCCCCCGGACGGGAGATTCCAATGAGCAGTTCTTC. As protein: CASSPRTGDSNEQFF. V usage is TRBV11-3 and J usage is TRBJ2-1; D is perhaps TRBD2 (6 bases). CDR1 and CDR2 (germline): SGHNT, YENEEA. V was trimmed by 5 bases and J by 6 bases, leaving 17 bases between them. This CDR3 contains 15 residues.

The rearrangement uses TRBV29-1 and TRBJ1-3, with unresolved D. Trimming stripped 4 bases from V and 0 bases from J, with 7 bases between. Germline-derived CDR1 and CDR2 are SQVTM and ANQGSEA. The CDR3 loop spans 13 amino acids. CDR3 in DNA: TGCAGCGTTGTTAGGGACTCTGGAAACACCATATATTTT. It codes for CSVVRDSGNTIYF.

The rearrangement uses TRBV27 and TRBJ2-3; D perhaps matches TRBD2 (5 bases). Germline V gives CDR1 MNHEY, CDR2 SMNVEV (reference sequence). The CDR3 spans 14 residues. Between the trimmed V and J ends, which lost 3 bases and 0 bases, there was a span of 7 bases. The CDR3 is CASSFRGSTDTQYF. The CDR3 DNA reads as TGTGCCAGCAGTTTCCGCGGGAGCACAGATACGCAGTATTTT.

This clone occurred once. V usage is TRBV30 and J usage is TRBJ1-6; no reliable D call. The V gene's germline CDR1 is GTSNPN and CDR2 SVGIG (reference sequence). The CDR3 runs to 11 residues. Trimming left V 3 bases short and J 5 bases short, with 2 bases between. The CDR3, as DNA: TGTGCCTGGAGGAATAATTCACCCCTCCACTTT. Amino acid sequence: CAWRNNSPLHF.

The rearrangement links TRBV9 to TRBJ2-3; perhaps TRBD2 as D (6 bases). V dropped 4 bases and J dropped 0 bases, with 15 bases sitting between them. CDR1 is SGDLS, CDR2 YYNGEE, per germline. The CDR3 is 16 amino acids. The CDR3 reads CASSPRLVFSTDTQYF. CDR3 nucleotides: TGTGCCAGCAGCCCTCGACTAGTTTTTAGCACAGATACGCAGTATTTT. Combining the CDR3 with reference TRBV9 and TRBJ2-3 gives the whole variable domain DSGVTQTPKHLITATGQRVTLRCSPRSGDLSVYWYQQSLDQGLQFLIQYYNGEERAKGNILERFSAQQFPDLHSELNLSSLELGDSALYFCASSPRLVFSTDTQYFGPGTRLTVL.

The chain carries TRBV11-2 and TRBJ2-7; no definite D call. CDR3 length: 13 amino acids. V lost 2 bases, J lost 6 bases, and 11 bases lay in between. Germline CDR1 is SGHAT and CDR2 is FQNNGV. CDR3 region: CASSLYRGGEQYF. CDR3 bases: TGTGCCAGCAGCTTATACCGAGGTGGCGAGCAGTACTTC.

The chain is built from TRBV7-8 and TRBJ2-1; maybe TRBD2 (5 bases). CDR3 length equals 14 residues. Per germline, CDR1 SGHVS and CDR2 FQNEAQ. Trimming took 0 bases from V and 6 from J, leaving 9 bases between them. CDR3 region: CASSLARVGNEQFF. Written as DNA, the CDR3 is TGTGCCAGCAGCTTAGCGAGGGTGGGCAATGAGCAGTTCTTC. Combining the CDR3 with reference TRBV7-8 and TRBJ2-1 gives the whole variable domain GAGVSQSPRYKVAKRGQDVALRCDPISGHVSLFWYQQALGQGPEFLTYFQNEAQLDKSGLPSDRFFAERPEGSVSTLKIQRTQQEDSAVYLCASSLARVGNEQFFGPGTRLTVL.

Comments on this clone: Other nucleotide sequences from this sample produce the same CDR3. The rearrangement links TRBV19 to TRBJ1-1; D is undetermined. Trimming took off 3 bases at V and 3 bases at J, with 8 bases between the two ends. The germline V gene has CDR1 LNHDA and CDR2 SQIVND (reference sequence). The CDR3 length is 13 residues. The CDR3 loop reads CASSINGDTEAFF. The CDR3, as DNA: TGTGCCAGTAGTATCAACGGGGACACTGAAGCTTTCTTT.

In this sample, this clone turned up a few times. The CDR3 bases are TGTGCAAGTCGTTCTACTAGCGGGAGGGGTGAGCAGTTCTTC. This gives the protein CASRSTSGRGEQFF. V usage is TRBV12-2 and J usage is TRBJ2-1; no check of the table's D call, TRBD2, against the DNA was made. TRBV12-2 is tagged as a pseudogene. This CDR3 contains 14 residues.

CDR3 protein: CAITVRSGDYNYGYTF. The CDR3 nucleotides read TGTGCCATCACCGTTCGGTCAGGGGATTATAACTATGGCTACACCTTC. The chain links TRBV10-3 to TRBJ1-2; perhaps TRBD1 as D (6 bases). The CDR3 is made up of 16 amino acids. The V and J ends lost 7 bases and 1 base respectively, with 19 bases between them. Germline V lookup: CDR1 ENHRY, CDR2 SYGVKD.

This sequence joins TRBV6-1 and TRBJ1-1; D is ambiguous. The CDR3 extends over 13 amino acids. Germline CDR1 reads MNHNS; CDR2 reads SASEGT. The CDR3 DNA sequence: TGTGCTACTCCCAAGGTAGGGAACACTGAAGCTTTCTTT. Translation: CATPKVGNTEAFF.

The V call is TRBV6-1, the J call TRBJ2-7; no definite D call. Trimming pared 3 bases from V and 0 bases from J, leaving 6 bases between. Germline V gives CDR1 MNHNS, CDR2 SASEGT. The CDR3 consists of 13 residues. The CDR3 bases are TGTGCCAGCAGTGACGGCAGCTCCTACGAGCAGTACTTC. Its translation: CASSDGSSYEQYF.

V gene TRBV27 combines with J gene TRBJ1-1; D is possibly TRBD1 (5 bases). The V end was cut by 0 bases, the J end by 3 bases, with 11 bases between. The CDR3 loop spans 15 amino acids. Germline CDR1 reads MNHEY; CDR2 reads SMNVEV (reference sequence). CDR3 sequence (DNA): TGTGCCAGCAGTTTATCGGTTAGGGGAGACACTGAAGCTTTCTTT. Its protein product is CASSLSVRGDTEAFF.